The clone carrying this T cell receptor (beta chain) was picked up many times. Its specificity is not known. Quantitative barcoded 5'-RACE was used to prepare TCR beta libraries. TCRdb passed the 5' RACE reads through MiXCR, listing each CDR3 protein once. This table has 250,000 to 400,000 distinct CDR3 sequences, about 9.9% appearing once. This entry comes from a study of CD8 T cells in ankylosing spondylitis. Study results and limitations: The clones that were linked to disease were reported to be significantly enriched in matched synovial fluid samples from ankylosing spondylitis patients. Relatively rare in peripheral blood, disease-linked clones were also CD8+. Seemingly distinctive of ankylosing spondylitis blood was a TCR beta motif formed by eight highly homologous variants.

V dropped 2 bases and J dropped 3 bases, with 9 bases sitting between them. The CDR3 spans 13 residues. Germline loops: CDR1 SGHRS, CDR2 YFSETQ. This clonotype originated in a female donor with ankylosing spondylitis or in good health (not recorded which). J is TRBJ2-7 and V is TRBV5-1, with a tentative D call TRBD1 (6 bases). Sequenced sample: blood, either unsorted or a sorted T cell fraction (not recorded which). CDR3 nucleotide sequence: TGCGCCAGCAGCTTCGACAGGCACTACGAGCAGTACTTC. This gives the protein CASSFDRHYEQYF.